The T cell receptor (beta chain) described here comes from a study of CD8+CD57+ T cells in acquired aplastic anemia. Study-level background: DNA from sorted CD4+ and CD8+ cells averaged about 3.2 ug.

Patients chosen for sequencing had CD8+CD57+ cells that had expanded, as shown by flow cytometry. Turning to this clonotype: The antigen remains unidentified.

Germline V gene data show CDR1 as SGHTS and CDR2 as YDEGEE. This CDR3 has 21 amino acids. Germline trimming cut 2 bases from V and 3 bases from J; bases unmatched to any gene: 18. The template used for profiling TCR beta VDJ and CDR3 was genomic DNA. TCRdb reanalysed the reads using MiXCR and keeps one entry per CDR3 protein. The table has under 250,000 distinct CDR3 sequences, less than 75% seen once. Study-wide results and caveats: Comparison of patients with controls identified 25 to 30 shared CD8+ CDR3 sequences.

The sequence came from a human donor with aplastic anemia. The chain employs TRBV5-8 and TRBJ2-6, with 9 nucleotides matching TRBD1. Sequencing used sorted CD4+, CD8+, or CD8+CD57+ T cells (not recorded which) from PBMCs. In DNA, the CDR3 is TGTGCCAGCAGCTTCTGGGACAGGGATCCACGTAGTGGTTTTGGGGCCAACGTCCTGACTTTC. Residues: CASSFWDRDPRSGFGANVLTF.